One and the same sample provided the 21 T cell receptor beta chains below, sequenced in a study of blood T cell repertoires in COVID-19. Only in-frame clones appear in the TCRdb table, and some are missing; sequencing was by immunoSEQ multiplex PCR. In the table there are about 190,000 clones, about 82% of which are singletons. Material for sequencing was peripheral blood. These receptors were taken from a woman aged 25 to 39 with acute or convalescent COVID-19.

V usage is TRBV11-3 and J usage is TRBJ1-4, with D maybe TRBD1 (6 bases). The CDR3 has 18 residues. The ends were cut back, 3 bases at V and 4 bases at J, with 21 bases in the middle. Germline V CDR1 and CDR2: SGHNT, YENEEA. CDR3 bases: TGTGCCAGCAGCTTGCCCCGCCAAGGGTGGGGGCTTAATGAAAAACTGTTTTTT. It codes for CASSLPRQGWGLNEKLFF.

The chain couples TRBV11-2 to TRBJ2-1, with unresolved D. The ends were cut back, 4 bases at V and 8 bases at J, with 9 bases in the middle. The CDR3 is made up of 12 amino acids. Germline CDR1 reads SGHAT; CDR2 reads FQNNGV. The CDR3 here is CASSSELDEQFF. CDR3 DNA sequence: TGTGCCAGCAGCTCCGAGTTGGATGAGCAGTTCTTC.

This rearrangement joins TRBV30 to TRBJ2-2; TRBD1 aligns across 7 bases. In germline, CDR1 is GTSNPN, CDR2 SVGIG (reference sequence). CDR3 length equals 14 residues. The V and J ends lost 2 bases and 7 bases, in that order; junction bases with no gene match: 7. The CDR3 loop is CAWSIGTVSGELFF. CDR3 DNA: TGTGCCTGGAGTATCGGGACAGTCAGCGGGGAGCTGTTTTTT.

The chain is built from TRBV18 and TRBJ1-2, with 8 bases that match TRBD1. The J segment lost 8 bases and the V segment lost 3 bases, leaving 17 bases of the junction unmatched. Germline CDR1 KGHSH, CDR2 LQKENI. The CDR3 covers 17 residues. Here the CDR3 reads CASSPFLPDRETRGYTF. CDR3 bases: TGTGCCAGCTCACCTTTTTTACCGGACAGGGAGACACGCGGCTACACCTTC. Based on the CDR3 plus reference TRBV18 and TRBJ1-2, the full variable domain is NAGVMQNPRHLVRRRGQEARLRCSPMKGHSHVYWYRQLPEEGLKFMVYLQKENIIDESGMPKERFSAEFPKEGPSILRIQQVVRGDSAAYFCASSPFLPDRETRGYTFGSGTRLTVV.

The chain has TRBV20-1 and TRBJ1-1; 8 nucleotides align to TRBD1. Germline-derived CDR1 and CDR2 are DFQATT and SNEGSKA (reference sequence). V gave up 3 bases and J gave up 4 bases; unmatched junction bases: 7. This CDR3 spans 14 amino acids. The CDR3 protein is CSASMDRVVTEAFF. CDR3 nucleotide sequence: TGCAGTGCTAGTATGGACAGGGTGGTCACTGAAGCTTTCTTT.

The chain employs TRBV11-2 and TRBJ1-1; D unresolved. CDR1 SGHAT and CDR2 FQNNGV come from the germline V gene. Trimming cost V 5 bases and J 1 base, with 11 bases left between them. The CDR3 runs to 14 residues. CDR3 coding DNA: TGTGCCAGCAGCCTGGGGAGGTGGAACACTGAAGCTTTCTTT. Translated, it gives CASSLGRWNTEAFF.

The gene calls are TRBV10-3 and TRBJ1-5; TRBD1 agrees at 9 bases. The germline V gene has CDR1 ENHRY and CDR2 SYGVKD. The ends lost 6 bases at V and 4 bases at J; junction bases unmatched: 4. The CDR3 runs to 14 residues. CDR3 bases: TGTGCCATCAGCCGGGACAGGGATAATCAGCCCCAGCATTTT. It yields the protein CAISRDRDNQPQHF.

In this sample, this clone turned up a few times. The V gene is TRBV5-6, the J gene TRBJ1-2, with D possibly TRBD1 on 6 matching bases. This CDR3 contains 14 residues. Trimming removed 4 bases from V and 8 bases from J, with 18 bases in between. Germline assignment: CDR1 SGHDT and CDR2 YYEEEE. This CDR3 reads CASSPTGSRLGYTF. The CDR3, as DNA: TGTGCCAGCAGCCCTACAGGGAGCCGTCTAGGCTACACCTTC.

The chain uses TRBV5-1 and TRBJ2-7, with D perhaps TRBD1 (6 bases). The length of the CDR3 is 15 residues. Germline CDR1 and CDR2: SGHRS and YFSETQ. V gave up 4 bases and J gave up 0 bases, with 14 bases separating them. CDR3 DNA: TGCGCCAGCAGCCCCCTGGACAGTTCCTCCTACGAGCAGTACTTC. Residues: CASSPLDSSSYEQYF.

This clone has at least ten counts. The chain has TRBV6-6 and TRBJ2-7; 7 positions agree with TRBD2. The length of the CDR3 is 14 residues. V lost 6 bases to trimming and J lost 1 base; unmatched junction nucleotides: 6. CDR1 is MNHNY, CDR2 SVGAGI, per germline (reference sequence). For the CDR3, the DNA is TGTGCCAGCAGACGGACTAGTGATTCCTACGAGCAGTACTTC. This translates into CASRRTSDSYEQYF.

This chain uses TRBV12-3 or TRBV12-4 with TRBJ2-5; possible D gene TRBD2, 6 bases. CDR3 length: 13 amino acids. The V end was cut by 6 bases, the J end by 4 bases, with 12 bases between. The CDR3: CASSLASGETQYF. The CDR3 DNA reads as TGTGCCAGCAGCCTAGCGAGCGGAGAGACCCAGTACTTC.

In its sample, this clone was seen a few times. The chain recombines TRBV19 with TRBJ1-5; possibly TRBD1 for D (6 bases). Germline CDR1 is LNHDA and CDR2 is SQIVND (reference sequence). CDR3 length equals 14 residues. Trimming pared 8 bases from V and 2 bases from J, leaving 13 bases between. The DNA for the CDR3 is TGTGCCAGTTCTCCAGGGGTGGGCAATCAGCCCCAGCATTTT. As protein: CASSPGVGNQPQHF.

This chain connects TRBV9 to TRBJ1-3; weak D call: TRBD1 (5 bases). V lost 3 bases and J lost 1, with 5 bases in between. Per the germline V gene, CDR1 is SGDLS and CDR2 is YYNGEE. The CDR3 length is 13 residues. CDR3 protein: CASSGQSGNTIYF. DNA of the CDR3: TGTGCCAGCAGCGGACAGTCTGGAAACACCATATATTTT.

This clone was seen a handful of times. The genes are TRBV7-2 and TRBJ1-1; possible D gene TRBD1, 5 bases. Germline V gene sequence: CDR1 SGHTA, CDR2 FQGNSA. The CDR3 is 17 amino acids. Between the trimmed V and J ends, which lost 0 bases and 0 bases, there was a span of 14 bases. This chain's CDR3 is CASSLALGGEMNTEAFF. The CDR3 nucleotides read TGTGCCAGCAGCTTAGCGCTGGGGGGGGAGATGAACACTGAAGCTTTCTTT.

The rearrangement links TRBV10-3 to TRBJ2-7, with TRBD2 matching over 11 bases. Germline CDR1 is ENHRY and CDR2 is SYGVKD. The CDR3 consists of 13 residues. With 8 bases clipped from V and 7 bases from J, the junction kept 7 bases outside the gene matches. The CDR3 here is CAIDSGRAGEQYF. CDR3 nucleotide sequence: TGTGCCATCGATAGCGGGAGGGCCGGGGAGCAGTACTTC.

The sample holds a few counts of this clone. The chain couples TRBV18 to TRBJ2-3; 7 bases align to TRBD2. The CDR3 has 16 amino acids. V dropped 8 bases and J dropped 1; count of bases not matched to a gene: 12. The V gene's germline CDR1 is KGHSH and CDR2 LQKENI. CDR3 coding DNA: TGTGCCAGCCAAACCCCACTAGCGAAGGGCACAGATACGCAGTATTTT. Residues: CASQTPLAKGTDTQYF. The variable domain in full, with the rest retrieved from reference TRBV18 and TRBJ2-3, is NAGVMQNPRHLVRRRGQEARLRCSPMKGHSHVYWYRQLPEEGLKFMVYLQKENIIDESGMPKERFSAEFPKEGPSILRIQQVVRGDSAAYFCASQTPLAKGTDTQYFGPGTRLTVL.

The rearrangement joins TRBV4-2 to TRBJ1-2; D remains ambiguous. The V and J ends lost 0 bases and 7 bases respectively, with 12 bases between them. This CDR3 spans 14 amino acids. Per the germline V gene, CDR1 is LGHNA and CDR2 is YNFKEQ. The CDR3 loop reads CASSQELGDGGYTF. Written as DNA, the CDR3 is TGTGCCAGCAGCCAAGAGCTAGGAGACGGTGGCTACACCTTC.

V gene TRBV18 combines with J gene TRBJ2-3; 15 bases map to TRBD2. The CDR3 has 19 residues. The germline V gene has CDR1 KGHSH and CDR2 LQKENI. After removal of 6 bases from V and 0 bases from J, the junction contained 10 bases not matched to a gene. The CDR3 sequence is CASSLTGLAGGTSTDTQYF. CDR3 nucleotide sequence: TGTGCCAGCTCTCTTACCGGACTAGCGGGAGGGACTAGCACAGATACGCAGTATTTT.

The rearrangement links TRBV7-9 to TRBJ2-7; TRBD1 is a possible D gene (6 bases). V was cut by 3 bases and J by 2 bases, with 17 bases left in between. From germline, CDR1 is SEHNR and CDR2 FQNEAQ (reference sequence). The CDR3 is made up of 16 amino acids. CDR3: CASSLGGQGLTYEQYF. As DNA, the CDR3 is TGTGCCAGCAGCTTGGGTGGGCAGGGGTTGACCTACGAGCAGTACTTC.

The chain is built from TRBV4-3 and TRBJ2-3; 9 positions match TRBD2. Germline trimming cut 0 bases from V and 4 bases from J; bases unmatched to any gene: 5. CDR1 is LGHNA, CDR2 YSLEER, per germline. The CDR3 contains 16 residues. As DNA, the CDR3 is TGCGCCAGCAGCCAAGACGGGACTAGCTCTCCAGATACGCAGTATTTT. This codes for CASSQDGTSSPDTQYF.

This sequence joins TRBV7-6 and TRBJ2-2, with 9 bases identical to TRBD2. Looked up from germline, CDR1 is SGHVS and CDR2 is FNYEAQ. The V and J ends lost 6 bases and 0 bases, in that order; junction bases with no gene match: 8. The CDR3 is made up of 17 amino acids. The CDR3: CASRQSAGGANTGELFF. The CDR3 DNA follows: TGTGCCAGCAGGCAATCGGCGGGGGGGGCGAACACCGGGGAGCTGTTTTTT.